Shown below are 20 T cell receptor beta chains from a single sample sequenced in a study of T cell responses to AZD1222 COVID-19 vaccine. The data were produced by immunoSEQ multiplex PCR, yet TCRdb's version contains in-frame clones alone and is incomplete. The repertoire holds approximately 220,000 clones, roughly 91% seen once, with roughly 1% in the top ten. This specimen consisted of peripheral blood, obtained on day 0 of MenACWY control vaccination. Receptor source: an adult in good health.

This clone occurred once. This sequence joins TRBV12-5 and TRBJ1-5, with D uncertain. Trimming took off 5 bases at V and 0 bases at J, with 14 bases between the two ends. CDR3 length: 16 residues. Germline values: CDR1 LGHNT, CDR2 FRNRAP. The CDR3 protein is CASGPYTTYSNQPQHF. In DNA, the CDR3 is TGTGCTAGTGGTCCGTACACGACGTATAGCAATCAGCCCCAGCATTTT.

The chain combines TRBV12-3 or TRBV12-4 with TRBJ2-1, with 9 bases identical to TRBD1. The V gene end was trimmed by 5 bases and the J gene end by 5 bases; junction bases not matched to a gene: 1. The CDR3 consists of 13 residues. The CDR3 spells CASSRDRDNEQFF. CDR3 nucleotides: TGTGCCAGCAGTCGGGACAGGGACAATGAGCAGTTCTTC.

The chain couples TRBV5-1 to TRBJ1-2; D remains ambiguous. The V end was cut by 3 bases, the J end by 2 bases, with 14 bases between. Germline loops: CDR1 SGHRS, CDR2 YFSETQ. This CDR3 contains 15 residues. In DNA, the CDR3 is TGCGCCAGCAGCTGGAGTGTCCGCGAAAACTATGGCTACACCTTC. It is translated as CASSWSVRENYGYTF. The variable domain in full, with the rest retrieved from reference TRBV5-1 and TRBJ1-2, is KAGVTQTPRYLIKTRGQQVTLSCSPISGHRSVSWYQQTPGQGLQFLFEYFSETQRNKGNFPGRFSGRQFSNSRSEMNVSTLELGDSALYLCASSWSVRENYGYTFGSGTRLTVV.

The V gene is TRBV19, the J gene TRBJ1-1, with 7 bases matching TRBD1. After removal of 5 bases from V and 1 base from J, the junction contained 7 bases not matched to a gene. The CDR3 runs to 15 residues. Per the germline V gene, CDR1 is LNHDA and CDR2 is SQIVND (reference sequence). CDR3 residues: CASSGGRTGNTEAFF. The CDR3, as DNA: TGTGCCAGTAGTGGGGGACGGACAGGGAACACTGAAGCTTTCTTT.

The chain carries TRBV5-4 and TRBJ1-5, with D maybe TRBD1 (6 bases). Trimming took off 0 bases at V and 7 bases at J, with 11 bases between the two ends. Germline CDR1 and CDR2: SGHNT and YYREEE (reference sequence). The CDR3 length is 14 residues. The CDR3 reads CASSLGGAKQPQHF. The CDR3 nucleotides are TGTGCCAGCAGCTTGGGGGGGGCGAAGCAGCCCCAGCATTTT.

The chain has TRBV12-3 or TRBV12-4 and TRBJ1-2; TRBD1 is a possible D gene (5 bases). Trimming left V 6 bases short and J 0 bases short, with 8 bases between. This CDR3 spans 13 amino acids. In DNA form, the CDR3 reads TGTGCCAGCAGCCCGACAGCTAACTATGGCTACACCTTC. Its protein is CASSPTANYGYTF.

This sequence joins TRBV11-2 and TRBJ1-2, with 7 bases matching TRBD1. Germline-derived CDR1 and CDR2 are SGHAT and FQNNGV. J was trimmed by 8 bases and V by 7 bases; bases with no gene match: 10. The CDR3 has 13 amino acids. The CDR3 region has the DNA TGTGCCAGCACCACGTACAGGGGAGGCGGCTACACCTTC. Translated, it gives CASTTYRGGGYTF.

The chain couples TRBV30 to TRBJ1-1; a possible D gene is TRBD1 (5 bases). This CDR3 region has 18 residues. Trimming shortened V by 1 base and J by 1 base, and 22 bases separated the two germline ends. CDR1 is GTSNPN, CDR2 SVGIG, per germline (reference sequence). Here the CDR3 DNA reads TGTGCCTGGAGTGCCACATACAGGACGGTCCAATGGAACACTGAAGCTTTCTTT. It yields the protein CAWSATYRTVQWNTEAFF.

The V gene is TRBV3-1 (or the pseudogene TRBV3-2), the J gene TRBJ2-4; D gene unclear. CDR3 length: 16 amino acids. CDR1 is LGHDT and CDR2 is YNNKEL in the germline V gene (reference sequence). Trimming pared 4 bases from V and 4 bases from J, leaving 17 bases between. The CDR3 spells CASSRTGPSKKNIQYF. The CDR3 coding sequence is TGTGCCAGCAGCCGAACCGGGCCTTCTAAGAAAAACATTCAGTACTTC.

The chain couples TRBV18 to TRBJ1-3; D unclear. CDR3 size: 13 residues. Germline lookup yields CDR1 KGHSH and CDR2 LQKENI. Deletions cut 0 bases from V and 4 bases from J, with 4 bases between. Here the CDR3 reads CASSPPLGNTIYF. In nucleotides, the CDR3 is TGTGCCAGCTCACCACCGTTGGGAAACACCATATATTTT. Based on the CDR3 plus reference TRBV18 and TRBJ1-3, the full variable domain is NAGVMQNPRHLVRRRGQEARLRCSPMKGHSHVYWYRQLPEEGLKFMVYLQKENIIDESGMPKERFSAEFPKEGPSILRIQQVVRGDSAAYFCASSPPLGNTIYFGEGSWLTVV.

The CDR3, as DNA: TGTGCCACCAGCAGTGGCAGGCCCGGGGGAGAGACCCAGTACTTC. Protein sequence: CATSSGRPGGETQYF. This rearrangement joins TRBV15 to TRBJ2-5; possible D gene TRBD2, 6 bases. Trimming removed 3 bases at V and 4 bases at J, with 15 bases between. This CDR3 has 15 residues. Germline V CDR1 and CDR2: LNHNV, YYDKDF (reference sequence).

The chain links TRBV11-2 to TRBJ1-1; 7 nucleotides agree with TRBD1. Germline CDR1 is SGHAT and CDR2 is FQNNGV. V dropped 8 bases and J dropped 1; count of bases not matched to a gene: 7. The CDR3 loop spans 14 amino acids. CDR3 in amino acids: CASLEGTANTEAFF. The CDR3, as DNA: TGTGCCAGCCTGGAAGGGACAGCGAACACTGAAGCTTTCTTT.

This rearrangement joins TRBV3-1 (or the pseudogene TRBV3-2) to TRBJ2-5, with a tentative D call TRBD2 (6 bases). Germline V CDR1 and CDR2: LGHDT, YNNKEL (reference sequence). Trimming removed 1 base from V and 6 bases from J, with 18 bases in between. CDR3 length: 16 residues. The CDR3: CASSQAHGRVSKTQYF. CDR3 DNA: TGTGCCAGCAGCCAAGCCCACGGGAGAGTGAGTAAGACCCAGTACTTC.

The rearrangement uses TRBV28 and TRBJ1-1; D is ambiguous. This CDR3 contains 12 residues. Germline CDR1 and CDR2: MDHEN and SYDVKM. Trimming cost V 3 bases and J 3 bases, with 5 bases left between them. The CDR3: CASSLFHTEAFF. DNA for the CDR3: TGTGCCAGCAGTTTGTTCCACACTGAAGCTTTCTTT.

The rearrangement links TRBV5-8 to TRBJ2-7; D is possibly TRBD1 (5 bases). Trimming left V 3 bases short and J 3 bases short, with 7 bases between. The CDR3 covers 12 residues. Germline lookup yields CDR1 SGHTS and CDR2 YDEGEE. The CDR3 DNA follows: TGTGCCAGCAGCTCTACAGGCTACGAGCAGTACTTC. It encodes CASSSTGYEQYF.

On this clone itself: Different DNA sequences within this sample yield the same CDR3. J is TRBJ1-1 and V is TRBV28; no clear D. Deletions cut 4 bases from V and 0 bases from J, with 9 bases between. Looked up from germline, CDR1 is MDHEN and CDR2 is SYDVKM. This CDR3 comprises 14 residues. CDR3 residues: CASSSPPMNTEAFF. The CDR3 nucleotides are TGTGCCAGCAGTTCCCCCCCCATGAACACTGAAGCTTTCTTT.

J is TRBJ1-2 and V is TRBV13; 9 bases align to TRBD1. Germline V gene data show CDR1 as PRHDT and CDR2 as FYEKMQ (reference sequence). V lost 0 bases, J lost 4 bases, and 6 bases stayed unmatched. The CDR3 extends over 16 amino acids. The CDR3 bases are TGTGCCAGCAGCTTAGGCCCGGACAGGGGCGGCTATGGCTACACCTTC. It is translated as CASSLGPDRGGYGYTF.

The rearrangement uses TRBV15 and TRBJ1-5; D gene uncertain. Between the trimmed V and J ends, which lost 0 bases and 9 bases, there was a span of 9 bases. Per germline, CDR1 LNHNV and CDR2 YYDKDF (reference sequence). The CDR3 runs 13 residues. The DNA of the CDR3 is TGTGCCACCAGCAGAGATGGGGTGACGCCCCAGCATTTT. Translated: CATSRDGVTPQHF.

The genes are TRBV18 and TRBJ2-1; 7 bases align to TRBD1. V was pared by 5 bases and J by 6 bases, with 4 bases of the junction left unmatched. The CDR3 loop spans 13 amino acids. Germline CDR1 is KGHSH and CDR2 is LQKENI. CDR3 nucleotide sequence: TGTGCCAGCTCAGTACGACAGGGCAATGAGCAGTTCTTC. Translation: CASSVRQGNEQFF.

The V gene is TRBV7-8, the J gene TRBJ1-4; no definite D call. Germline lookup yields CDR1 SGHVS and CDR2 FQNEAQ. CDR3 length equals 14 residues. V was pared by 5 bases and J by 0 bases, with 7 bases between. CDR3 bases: TGTGCCAGCAGCCGGACGGCAACTAATGAAAAACTGTTTTTT. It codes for CASSRTATNEKLFF.